This T cell receptor beta chain comes out of a study of beta chain features in type 1 diabetes. Across the study: Age, gender and cell yields were alike across patients and healthy donors. General study results and limits: More deletions and fewer insertions at VDJ junctions were seen in type 1 diabetes patients.

Germline CDR1 reads MDHEN; CDR2 reads SYDVKM. There are 15 residues in the CDR3. The V gene lost 9 bases and the J gene lost 0 bases, with 12 bases spanning the gap. In the case of this clone: The antigen is unknown.

Sequenced material consisted of expressed TCRB transcripts (all of the isolated RNA was reverse transcribed). The table came from immunoSEQ multiplex PCR; TCRdb's copy has only in-frame clones and leaves some out. The sample consists of tens of thousands of clones, almost 65% of them appearing once. The V gene is TRBV28, the J gene TRBJ2-6; maybe TRBD2 (6 bases). This clonotype originated in a woman in her twenties or thirties in good health. Specimen: Tregs from blood. The CDR3 sequence is CASTSPSSGANVLTF. DNA for the CDR3: TGTGCCAGTACTAGCCCCAGCTCTGGGGCCAACGTCCTGACTTTC.